This passage covers 3 T cell receptor beta chains from one sample sequenced in a study of human T cells and chemical hapten exposure. MiXCR, applied by TCRdb to the RACE reads, yields one record per CDR3 protein. The top ten clones hold less than 2.5% of a sample with 100,000 or so distinct CDR3 sequences, approximately 10% of them seen once. Time point in this sample: patch test 1, 2 weeks after DPC sensitization. Treatment specified: therapeutic diphenylcyclopropenone sensitization with weekly scalp DPC. Sample: whole blood, taken in connection with sensitization to the hapten diphenylcyclopropenone (DPC). The origin of the receptors is a man aged 35-49 years with alopecia areata. Some clones in this sample may be carry-over from other donors' samples.

The rearrangement joins TRBV28 to TRBJ1-1, with 8 bases aligning to TRBD1. This CDR3 is 13 amino acids long. Germline V gives CDR1 MDHEN, CDR2 SYDVKM. Trimming at V came to 2 bases and at J to 10 bases, leaving 6 bases not matched to a gene. The DNA for the CDR3 is TGTGCCAGCAGTTTACCCGACAGGGGCCGAGCTTTCTTT. This encodes CASSLPDRGRAFF. The full variable domain, its missing parts supplied by reference TRBV28 and TRBJ1-1, is DVKVTQSSRYLVKRTGEKVFLECVQDMDHENMFWYRQDPGLGLRLIYFSYDVKMKEKGDIPEGYSVSREKKERFSLILESASTNQTSMYLCASSLPDRGRAFFGQGTRLTVV.

This chain joins TRBV6-6 and TRBJ1-1; 7 bases agree with TRBD1. CDR1 is MNHNY and CDR2 is SVGAGI in the germline V gene (reference sequence). V trimming: 5 bases; J trimming: 2 bases; junction bases outside the gene matches: 8. There are 15 residues in the CDR3. The CDR3, as DNA: TGTGCCAGCAGTCCCATTAACAGGGGTAACACTGAAGCTTTCTTT. Protein: CASSPINRGNTEAFF.

This clonotype was observed a few times. The CDR3 loop is CAISDARTSGSSETQYF. CDR3 in DNA: TGTGCCATCAGTGATGCACGGACTAGCGGGAGTTCAGAGACCCAGTACTTC. The genes are TRBV10-3 and TRBJ2-5; the match to TRBD2 covers 13 bases. This CDR3 spans 17 amino acids. The V gene end was trimmed by 3 bases and the J gene end by 4 bases; junction bases not matched to a gene: 8. Germline-derived CDR1 and CDR2 are ENHRY and SYGVKD.